The rows below give T cell receptor beta chains drawn from one sample of a study of blood T cell repertoires in COVID-19. Some clones are missing from TCRdb's copy, which holds only in-frame ones; the method was immunoSEQ multiplex PCR. The top ten hold 7.5% to 10% of the sample, which has 150,000 to 200,000 clones, about 86% seen once. Sequenced material: peripheral blood. These receptors were taken from a man between 50 and 59 years old with active or convalescent COVID-19. Both conserved end residues are part of each CDR3. The D gene is left open where the match is weak. A row's size may be missing; if present it is once, few, many or a size class.

D,size,V,J,CDR3,DNA
-,once,TRBV7-9,TRBJ1-1,CASSFQSGVGTEAFF,TGTGCCAGCAGCTTCCAATCAGGGGTAGGAACTGAAGCTTTCTTT
-,-,TRBV12-3/TRBV12-4,TRBJ2-7,CASSPNMYEQYF,TGTGCCAGCAGTCCAAACATGTACGAGCAGTACTTC
-,-,TRBV5-1,TRBJ2-2,CASGTGQTNTGELFF,TGCGCCAGCGGAACAGGACAGACCAACACCGGGGAGCTGTTTTTT
TRBD1,once,TRBV15,TRBJ1-1,CATSKQQGANTEAFF,TGTGCCACCAGCAAACAACAGGGGGCGAACACTGAAGCTTTCTTT
-,few,TRBV13,TRBJ1-1,CASSSITGHLEAFF,TGTGCCAGCAGCTCCATAACCGGACACCTTGAAGCTTTCTTT
TRBD1,-,TRBV13,TRBJ1-1,CASSFNRDRANTEAFF,TGTGCCAGCAGCTTCAACCGGGACAGGGCAAACACTGAAGCTTTCTTT
TRBD2,-,TRBV10-1,TRBJ2-2,CASSEGLGANTGELFF,TGCGCCAGCAGTGAAGGACTAGGCGCGAACACCGGGGAGCTGTTTTTT
TRBD2,few,TRBV6-2/TRBV6-3,TRBJ2-7,CASSSSGGYEQYF,TGTGCCAGCAGTTCCAGCGGGGGCTACGAGCAGTACTTC
TRBD1,once,TRBV6-5,TRBJ2-5,CASTTGTETQYF,TGTGCCAGCACGACAGGGACGGAGACCCAGTACTTC
TRBD2,-,TRBV13,TRBJ2-1,CASSPSGGPYNEQFF,TGTGCCAGCAGCCCCAGCGGGGGGCCCTACAATGAGCAGTTCTTC
TRBD1,-,TRBV4-1,TRBJ1-4,CASSQETGQGVVKLFF,TGCGCCAGCAGCCAAGAAACCGGACAGGGGGTTGTAAAACTGTTTTTT
TRBD2,-,TRBV10-1,TRBJ2-1,CASAGGRNEQFF,TGCGCCAGCGCGGGGGGGCGGAATGAGCAGTTCTTC
TRBD1,once,TRBV12-3/TRBV12-4,TRBJ2-5,CASSRQGVETQYF,TGTGCCAGCAGCAGACAGGGGGTCGAGACCCAGTACTTC
-,-,TRBV30,TRBJ1-2,CAWTFSGDGYTF,TGTGCCTGGACATTTTCCGGAGATGGCTACACCTTC
TRBD1,-,TRBV24-1,TRBJ2-1,CATSEGDRGLTEQFF,TGTGCCACCAGTGAGGGGGACAGGGGGCTCACTGAGCAGTTCTTC